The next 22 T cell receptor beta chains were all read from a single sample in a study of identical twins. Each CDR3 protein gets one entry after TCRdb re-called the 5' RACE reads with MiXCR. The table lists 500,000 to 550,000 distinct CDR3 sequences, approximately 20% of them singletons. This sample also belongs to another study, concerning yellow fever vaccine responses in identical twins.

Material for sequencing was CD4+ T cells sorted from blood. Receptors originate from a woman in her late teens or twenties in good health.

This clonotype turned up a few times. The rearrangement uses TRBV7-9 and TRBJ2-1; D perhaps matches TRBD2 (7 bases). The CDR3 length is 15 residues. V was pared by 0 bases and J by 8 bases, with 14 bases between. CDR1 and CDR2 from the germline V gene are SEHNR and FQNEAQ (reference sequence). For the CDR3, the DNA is TGTGCCAGCAGCTTAGCGCTAGTAGGGGGGGATGAGCAGTTCTTC. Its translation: CASSLALVGGDEQFF.

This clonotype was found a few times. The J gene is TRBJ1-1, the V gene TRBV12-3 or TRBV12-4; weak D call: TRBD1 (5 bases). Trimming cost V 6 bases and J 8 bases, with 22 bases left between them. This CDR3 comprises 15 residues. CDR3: CASRFRDSKKREAFF. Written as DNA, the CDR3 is TGTGCCAGCAGATTCCGGGACTCAAAAAAACGGGAAGCTTTCTTT.

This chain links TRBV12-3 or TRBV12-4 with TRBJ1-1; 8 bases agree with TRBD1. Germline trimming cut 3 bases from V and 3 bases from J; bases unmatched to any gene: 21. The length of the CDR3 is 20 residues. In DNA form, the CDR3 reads TGTGCCAGCAGTTTTGGGGGGAACGACAGGGGCCGAGTAATCGACACTGAAGCTTTCTTT. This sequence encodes CASSFGGNDRGRVIDTEAFF.

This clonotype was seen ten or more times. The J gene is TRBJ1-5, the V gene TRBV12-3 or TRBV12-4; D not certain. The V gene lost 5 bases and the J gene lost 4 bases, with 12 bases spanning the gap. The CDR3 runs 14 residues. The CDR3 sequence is CASSASLGNQPQHF. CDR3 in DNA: TGTGCCAGCAGTGCGTCTCTTGGGAATCAGCCCCAGCATTTT.

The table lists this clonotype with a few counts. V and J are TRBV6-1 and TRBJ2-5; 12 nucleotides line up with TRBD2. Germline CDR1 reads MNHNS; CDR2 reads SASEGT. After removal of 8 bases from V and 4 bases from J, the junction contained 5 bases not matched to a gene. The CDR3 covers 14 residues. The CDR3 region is CASGGLAGIETQYF. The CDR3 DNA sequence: TGTGCCAGCGGTGGACTAGCGGGAATAGAGACCCAGTACTTC.

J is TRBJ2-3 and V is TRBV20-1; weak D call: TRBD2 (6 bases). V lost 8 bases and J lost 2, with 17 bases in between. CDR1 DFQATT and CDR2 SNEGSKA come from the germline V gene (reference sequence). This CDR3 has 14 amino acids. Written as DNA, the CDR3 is TGCAGTAAAACCGCGGGGTGGTCCACAGATACGCAGTATTTT. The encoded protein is CSKTAGWSTDTQYF.

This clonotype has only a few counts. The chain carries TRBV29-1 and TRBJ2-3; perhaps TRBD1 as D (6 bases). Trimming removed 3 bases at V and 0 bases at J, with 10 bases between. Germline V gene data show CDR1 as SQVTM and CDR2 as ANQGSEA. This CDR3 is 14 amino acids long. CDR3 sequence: CSVDAGASTDTQYF. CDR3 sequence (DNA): TGCAGCGTTGACGCAGGGGCTAGCACAGATACGCAGTATTTT.

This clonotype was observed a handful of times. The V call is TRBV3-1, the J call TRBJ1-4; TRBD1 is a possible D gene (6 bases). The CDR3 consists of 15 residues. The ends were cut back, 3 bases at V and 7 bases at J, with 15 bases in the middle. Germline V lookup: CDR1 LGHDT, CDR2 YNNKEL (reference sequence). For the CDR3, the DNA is TGTGCCAGCAGCCAGTACGGACAGTCTTCTGAAAAACTGTTTTTT. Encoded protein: CASSQYGQSSEKLFF.

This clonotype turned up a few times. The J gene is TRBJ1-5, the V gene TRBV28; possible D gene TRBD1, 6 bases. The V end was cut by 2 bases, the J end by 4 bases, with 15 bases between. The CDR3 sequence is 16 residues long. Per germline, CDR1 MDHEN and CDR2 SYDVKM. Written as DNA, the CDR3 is TGTGCCAGCAGTTTAGGGACATTCAGAAGGAATCAGCCCCAGCATTTT. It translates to CASSLGTFRRNQPQHF.

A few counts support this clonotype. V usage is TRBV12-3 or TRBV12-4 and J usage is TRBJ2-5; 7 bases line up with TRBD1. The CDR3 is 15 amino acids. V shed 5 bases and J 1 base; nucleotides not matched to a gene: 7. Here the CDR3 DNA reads TGTGCCAGCAGTATTTCCGGGACAGCCCAAGAGACCCAGTACTTC. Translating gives CASSISGTAQETQYF.

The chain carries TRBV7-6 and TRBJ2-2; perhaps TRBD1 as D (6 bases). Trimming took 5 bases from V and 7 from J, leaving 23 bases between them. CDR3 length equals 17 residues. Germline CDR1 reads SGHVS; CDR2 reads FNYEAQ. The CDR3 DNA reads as TGTGCCAGCAGCCCCGAAGGGGTCAGGGGCGGAATCGGGGAGCTGTTTTTT. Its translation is CASSPEGVRGGIGELFF.

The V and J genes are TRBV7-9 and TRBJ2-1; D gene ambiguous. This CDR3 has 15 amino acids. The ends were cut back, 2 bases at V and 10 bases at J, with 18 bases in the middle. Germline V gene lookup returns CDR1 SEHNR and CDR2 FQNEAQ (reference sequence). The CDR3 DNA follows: TGTGCCAGCAGCTTACCCGATCTTGCTAGTAGGGAGCAGTTCTTC. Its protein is CASSLPDLASREQFF.

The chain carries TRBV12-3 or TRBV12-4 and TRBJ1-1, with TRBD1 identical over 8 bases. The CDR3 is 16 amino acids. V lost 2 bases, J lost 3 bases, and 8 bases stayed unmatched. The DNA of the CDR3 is TGTGCCAGCAGTTTAATAGGACAGGGACTGGACACTGAAGCTTTCTTT. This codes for CASSLIGQGLDTEAFF.

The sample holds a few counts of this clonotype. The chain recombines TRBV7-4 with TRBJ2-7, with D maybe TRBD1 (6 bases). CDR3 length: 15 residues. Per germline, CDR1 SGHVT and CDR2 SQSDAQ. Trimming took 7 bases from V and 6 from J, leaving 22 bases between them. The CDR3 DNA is TGTGCCAGCAATAAAGACAGGCCAACTTTCGGCGAGCAGTACTTC. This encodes CASNKDRPTFGEQYF.

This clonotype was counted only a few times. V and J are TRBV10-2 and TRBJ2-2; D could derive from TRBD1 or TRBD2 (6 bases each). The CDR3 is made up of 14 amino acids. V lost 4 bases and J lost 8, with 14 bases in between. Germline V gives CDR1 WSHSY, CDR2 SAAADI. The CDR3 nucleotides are TGCGCCAGCAGTGTTGGAGGGGGAGTTGGGGAGCTGTTTTTT. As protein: CASSVGGGVGELFF.

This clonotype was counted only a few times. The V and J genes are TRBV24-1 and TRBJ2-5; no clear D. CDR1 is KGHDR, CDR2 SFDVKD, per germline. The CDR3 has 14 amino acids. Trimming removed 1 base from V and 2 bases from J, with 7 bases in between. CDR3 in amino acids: CATSDFQGQETQYF. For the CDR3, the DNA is TGTGCCACCAGTGATTTTCAAGGACAAGAGACCCAGTACTTC.

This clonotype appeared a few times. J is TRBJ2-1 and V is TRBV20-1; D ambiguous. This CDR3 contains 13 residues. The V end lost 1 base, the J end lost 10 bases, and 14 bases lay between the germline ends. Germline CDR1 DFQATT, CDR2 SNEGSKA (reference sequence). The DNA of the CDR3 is TGCAGTGCTAGAGGTCTACTGGGAAGGGAGCAGTTCTTC. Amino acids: CSARGLLGREQFF.

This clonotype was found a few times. CDR3 region: CASGPLAGAGGELFF. DNA of the CDR3: TGTGCTAGTGGTCCGCTAGCGGGAGCGGGCGGGGAGCTGTTTTTT. The chain couples TRBV12-5 to TRBJ2-2; 10 nucleotides line up with TRBD2. With V trimmed by 5 bases and J by 7 bases, 7 bases remained unmatched. The CDR3 spans 15 residues. Germline lookup yields CDR1 LGHNT and CDR2 FRNRAP.

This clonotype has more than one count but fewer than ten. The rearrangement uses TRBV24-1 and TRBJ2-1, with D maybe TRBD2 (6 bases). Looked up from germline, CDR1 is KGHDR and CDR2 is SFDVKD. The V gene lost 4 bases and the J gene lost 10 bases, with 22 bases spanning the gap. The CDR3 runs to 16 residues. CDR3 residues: CATSDSGLPVMGEQFF. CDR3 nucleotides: TGTGCCACCAGTGACTCGGGACTGCCCGTCATGGGGGAGCAGTTCTTC.

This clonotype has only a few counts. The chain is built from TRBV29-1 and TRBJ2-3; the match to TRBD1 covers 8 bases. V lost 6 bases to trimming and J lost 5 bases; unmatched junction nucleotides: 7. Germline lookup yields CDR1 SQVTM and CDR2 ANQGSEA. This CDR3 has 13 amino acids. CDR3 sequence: CSVQGAAGDTQYF. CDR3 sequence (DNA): TGCAGCGTGCAGGGGGCTGCTGGAGATACGCAGTATTTT.

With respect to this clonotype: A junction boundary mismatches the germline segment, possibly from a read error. The CDR3 coding sequence is TGCTGTGCTAGAGAGGAGGGTAGCGGGACCGCTTACAATGAGCAGTTCTTC. Amino acid sequence: CCAREEGSGTAYNEQFF. The rearrangement uses TRBV20-1 and TRBJ2-1; 8 positions match TRBD2. Germline V gives CDR1 DFQATT, CDR2 SNEGSKA (reference sequence). The CDR3 is 17 residues long.

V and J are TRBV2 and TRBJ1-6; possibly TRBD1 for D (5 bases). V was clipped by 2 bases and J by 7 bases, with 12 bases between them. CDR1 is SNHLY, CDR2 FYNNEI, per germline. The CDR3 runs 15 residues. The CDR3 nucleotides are TGTGCCAGCAGTGAACAGGGAGAGGGGAATTCACCCCTCCACTTT. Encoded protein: CASSEQGEGNSPLHF. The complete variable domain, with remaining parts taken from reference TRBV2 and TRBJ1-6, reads EPEVTQTPSHQVTQMGQEVILRCVPISNHLYFYWYRQILGQKVEFLVSFYNNEISEKSEIFDDQFSVERPDGSNFTLKIRSTKLEDSAMYFCASSEQGEGNSPLHFGNGTRLTVT.